This T cell receptor beta chain was observed in a study of CD8+ T cells in alopecia areata. About the research overall: Twice a day, 5 to 10 mg of oral tofacitinib was administered to treated patients. Findings of the study overall: With tofacitinib ongoing, many expanded lesional clones persisted in both scalp and blood.

Notes on this clone: Antigen specificity is unknown.

Reverse transcription of extracted RNA yielded cDNA, which provided the sequencing template. The table came from immunoSEQ multiplex PCR; TCRdb's copy has only in-frame clones and leaves some out. The table records some 170,000 clones, about three fifths of them present only once. The treatment is: oral pan-JAK inhibitor, 5-10 mg twice daily. Those with alopecia areata gave lesional scalp punch biopsies and peripheral blood. Sequencing was performed on CD4+ T cells sorted from blood, taken at approximately week 60, from a patient treated with tofacitinib. The TCR sequence derives from a human donor with alopecia areata.

The CDR3 DNA is TGCAGCGTTGTCGGGTTTTCCACTGAAGCTTTCTTT. Encoded protein: CSVVGFSTEAFF. The V gene is TRBV29-1, the J gene TRBJ1-1; D unresolved. Germline V lookup: CDR1 SQVTM, CDR2 ANQGSEA. The CDR3 spans 12 residues. The V end lost 4 bases, the J end lost 4 bases, and 10 bases lay between the germline ends.